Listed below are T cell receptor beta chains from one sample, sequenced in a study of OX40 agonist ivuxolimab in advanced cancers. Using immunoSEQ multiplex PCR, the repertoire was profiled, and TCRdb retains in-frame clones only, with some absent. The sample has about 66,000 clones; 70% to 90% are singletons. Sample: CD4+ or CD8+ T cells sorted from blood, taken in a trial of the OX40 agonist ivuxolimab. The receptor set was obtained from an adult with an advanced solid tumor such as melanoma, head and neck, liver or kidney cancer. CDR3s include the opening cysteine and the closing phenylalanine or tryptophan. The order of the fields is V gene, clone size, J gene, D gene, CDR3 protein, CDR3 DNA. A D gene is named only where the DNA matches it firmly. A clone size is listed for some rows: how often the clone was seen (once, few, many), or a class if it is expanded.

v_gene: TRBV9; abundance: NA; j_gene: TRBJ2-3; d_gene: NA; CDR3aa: CASSVFASGEDTQYF; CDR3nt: TGTGCCAGCAGCGTATTTGCTAGTGGGGAAGATACGCAGTATTTT
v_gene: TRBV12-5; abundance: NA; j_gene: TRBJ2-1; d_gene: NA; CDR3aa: CASGLAPKGEGSLRIF; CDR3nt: TGTGCTAGTGGTTTGGCGCCTAAGGGCGAAGGGAGCCTTAGGATCTTC
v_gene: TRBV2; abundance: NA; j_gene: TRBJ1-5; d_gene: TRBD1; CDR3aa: CASSATGLGNQPQHF; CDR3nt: TGTGCCAGCAGCGCGACAGGGCTTGGCAATCAGCCCCAGCATTTT
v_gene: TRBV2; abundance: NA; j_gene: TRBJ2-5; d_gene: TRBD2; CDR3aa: CASSAQAGGPETQYF; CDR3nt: TGTGCCAGCAGTGCCCAGGCGGGGGGTCCAGAGACCCAGTACTTC
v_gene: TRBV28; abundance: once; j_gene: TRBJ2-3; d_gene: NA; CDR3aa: CASSFPRGDTQYF; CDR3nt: TGTGCCAGCAGTTTCCCTAGGGGGGATACGCAGTATTTT
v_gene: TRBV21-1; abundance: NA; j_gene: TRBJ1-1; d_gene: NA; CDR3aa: CASSQNRDRTEAFF; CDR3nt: TGTGCCAGCAGCCAGAACAGGGATCGGACTGAAGCTTTCTTT
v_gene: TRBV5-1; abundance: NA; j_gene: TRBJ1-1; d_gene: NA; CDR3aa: CASSLDTNTEAFF; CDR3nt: TGCGCCAGCAGCTTGGATACGAACACTGAAGCTTTCTTT
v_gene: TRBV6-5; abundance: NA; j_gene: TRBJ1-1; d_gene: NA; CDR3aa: CASSYAVNTEAFF; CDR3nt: TGTGCCAGCAGTTACGCCGTGAACACTGAAGCTTTCTTT
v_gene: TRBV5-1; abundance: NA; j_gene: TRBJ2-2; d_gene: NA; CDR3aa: CASSLVQHTGELFF; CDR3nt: TGCGCCAGCAGCTTGGTACAGCACACCGGGGAGCTGTTTTTT
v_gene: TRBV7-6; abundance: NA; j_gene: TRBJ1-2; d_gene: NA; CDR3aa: CASSLVQGNYGYTF; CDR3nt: TGTGCCAGCAGCTTAGTGCAGGGGAATTATGGCTACACCTTC
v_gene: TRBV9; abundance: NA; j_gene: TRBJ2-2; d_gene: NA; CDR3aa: CASSAPIGTGELFF; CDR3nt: TGTGCCAGCAGCGCCCCGATAGGCACCGGGGAGCTGTTTTTT
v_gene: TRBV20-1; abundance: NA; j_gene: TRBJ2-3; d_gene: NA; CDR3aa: CSAWVNTQYF; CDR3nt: TGCAGTGCTTGGGTAAATACGCAGTATTTT
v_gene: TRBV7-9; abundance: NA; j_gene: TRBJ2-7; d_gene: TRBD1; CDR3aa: CASSSGTGPAYEQYF; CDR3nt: TGTGCCAGCAGCTCCGGGACAGGGCCCGCCTACGAGCAGTACTTC
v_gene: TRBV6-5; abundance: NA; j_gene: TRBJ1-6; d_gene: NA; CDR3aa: CASSYSPGNSPLHF; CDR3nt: TGTGCCAGCAGTTACTCCCCGGGTAATTCACCCCTCCACTTT
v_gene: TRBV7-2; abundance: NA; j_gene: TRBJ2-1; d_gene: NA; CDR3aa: CASSPQQGNEQFF; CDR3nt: TGTGCCAGCAGCCCACAACAGGGAAATGAGCAGTTCTTC
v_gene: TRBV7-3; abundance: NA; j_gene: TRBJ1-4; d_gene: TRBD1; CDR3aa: CASSLRPSDRVEKLFF; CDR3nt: TGTGCCAGCAGCTTAAGGCCCTCGGACAGGGTTGAAAAACTGTTTTTT
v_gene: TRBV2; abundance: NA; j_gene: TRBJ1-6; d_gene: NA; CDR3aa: CASSERGLGSPLHF; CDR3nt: TGTGCCAGCAGTGAACGGGGGTTGGGTTCACCCCTCCACTTT
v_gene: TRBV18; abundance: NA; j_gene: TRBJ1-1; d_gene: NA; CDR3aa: CASSSGGGTEAFF; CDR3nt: TGTGCCAGCTCATCGGGGGGGGGCACTGAAGCTTTCTTT
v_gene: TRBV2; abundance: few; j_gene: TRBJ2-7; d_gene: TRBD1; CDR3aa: CASRDRAREQYF; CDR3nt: TGTGCCAGCAGGGACAGGGCTAGGGAGCAGTACTTC
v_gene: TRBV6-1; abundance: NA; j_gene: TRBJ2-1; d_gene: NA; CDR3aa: CASGVSQYNEQFF; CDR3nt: TGTGCCAGCGGCGTCTCCCAATACAATGAGCAGTTCTTC
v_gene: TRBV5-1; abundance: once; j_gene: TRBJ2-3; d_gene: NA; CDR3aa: CASRGSFTDTQYF; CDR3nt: TGCGCCAGCAGGGGTTCCTTCACAGATACGCAGTATTTT
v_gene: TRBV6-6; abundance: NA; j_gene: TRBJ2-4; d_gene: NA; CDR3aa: CASSFGGNQYF; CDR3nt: TGTGCCAGCAGTTTCGGTGGGAACCAGTACTTC
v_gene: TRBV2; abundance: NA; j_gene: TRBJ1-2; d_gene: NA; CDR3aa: CASSESGEYGYTF; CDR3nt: TGTGCCAGCAGTGAATCCGGGGAATACGGCTACACCTTC
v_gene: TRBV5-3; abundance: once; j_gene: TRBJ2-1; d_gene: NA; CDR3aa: CARSFGDATNSYNEQFF; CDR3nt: TGTGCCAGAAGCTTCGGGGACGCTACCAACTCCTACAATGAGCAGTTCTTC
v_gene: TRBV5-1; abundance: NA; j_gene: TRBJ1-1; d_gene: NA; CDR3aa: CASSLGRVGDTEAFF; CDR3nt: TGCGCCAGCAGCTTGGGCAGGGTTGGGGACACTGAAGCTTTCTTT
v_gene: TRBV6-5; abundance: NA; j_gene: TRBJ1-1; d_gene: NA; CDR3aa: CASSFGGGTEAFF; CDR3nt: TGTGCCAGCAGTTTTGGGGGTGGAACTGAAGCTTTCTTT
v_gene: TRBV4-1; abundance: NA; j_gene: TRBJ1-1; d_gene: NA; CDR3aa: CASSWPGGAEAFF; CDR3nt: TGCGCCAGCAGCTGGCCGGGAGGGGCTGAAGCTTTCTTT
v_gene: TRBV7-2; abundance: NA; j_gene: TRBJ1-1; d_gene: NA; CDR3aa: CASSFGGVYTEAFF; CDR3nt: TGTGCCAGCAGCTTCGGCGGGGTCTACACTGAAGCTTTCTTT
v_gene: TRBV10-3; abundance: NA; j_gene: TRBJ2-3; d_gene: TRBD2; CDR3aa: CAISESATSGGTDTQYF; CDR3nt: TGTGCCATCAGTGAGTCTGCAACTAGCGGGGGCACAGATACGCAGTATTTT
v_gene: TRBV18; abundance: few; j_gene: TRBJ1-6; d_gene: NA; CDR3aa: CASSPLNSPLHF; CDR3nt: TGTGCCAGCTCACCACTGAATTCACCCCTCCACTTT
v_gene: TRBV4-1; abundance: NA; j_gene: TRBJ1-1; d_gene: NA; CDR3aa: CASSRSNEAFF; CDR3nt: TGCGCCAGCAGCCGGAGCAATGAAGCTTTCTTT
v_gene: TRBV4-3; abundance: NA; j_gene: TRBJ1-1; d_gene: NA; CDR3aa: CASSQGGAAPMNTEAFF; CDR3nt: TGCGCCAGCAGCCAAGGAGGGGCAGCACCTATGAACACTGAAGCTTTCTTT
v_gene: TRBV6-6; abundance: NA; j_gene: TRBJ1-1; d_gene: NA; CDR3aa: CASSRYGQFGTEAFF; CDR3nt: TGTGCCAGCAGTCGGTACGGTCAGTTTGGCACTGAAGCTTTCTTT
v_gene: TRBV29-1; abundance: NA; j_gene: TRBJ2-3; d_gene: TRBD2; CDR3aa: CSVEAFGGSGESTDTQYF; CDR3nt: TGCAGCGTTGAAGCCTTCGGAGGGAGCGGGGAAAGCACAGATACGCAGTATTTT
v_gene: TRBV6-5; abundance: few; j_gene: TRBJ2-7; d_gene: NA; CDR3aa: CASSLKRTPNYEQYF; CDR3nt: TGTGCCAGCAGTTTAAAACGGACACCAAACTACGAGCAGTACTTC